The source of this TCR beta chain is a study of blood T cell repertoires in COVID-19. Per the original data handling: Estimates of nucleated cell counts were drawn from the amplification of reference gene primers. The protocol was immunoSEQ multiplex PCR, while the TCRdb copy is restricted to in-frame clones and leaves out a portion. V, J and clone size were drawn from that table, and D and trimming were deduced from the DNA. The data hold about 200,000 clones, with around 83% observed a single time. Germline V gives CDR1 SGHRS, CDR2 YFSETQ. This CDR3 contains 15 residues. Germline trimming cut 2 bases from V and 1 base from J; bases unmatched to any gene: 0. A note on this clone: Different DNA sequences within this sample yield the same CDR3.

Seattle patients were enrolled while actively infected and followed longitudinally. V is TRBV5-1 and J is TRBJ2-3, with 11 bases aligning to TRBD2. The sequence was obtained from an elderly woman with COVID-19, enrolled during active disease. Sequenced: peripheral blood. CDR3 loop: CASSFSGGGTDTQYF. The CDR3 DNA reads as TGCGCCAGCAGCTTTAGCGGGGGGGGCACAGATACGCAGTATTTT.